This TCR beta chain was sequenced in a study of cytomegalovirus exposure and HLA in healthy donors. Study results and limitations: The classifier reportedly diagnosed cytomegalovirus status with high sensitivity and specificity.

Clones were sequenced by immunoSEQ multiplex PCR, and TCRdb holds only the in-frame ones, with some missing. The sample shows about 130,000 clones, 80% to 90% of them seen only once. Of note for this clone: Its antigen is not known.

The sequenced sample was PBMCs. This TCR derives from a woman younger than 45 in good health and CMV-seropositive.

The CDR3 loop is CASSQDYRGLEKLFF. CDR3 in DNA: TGCGCCAGCAGCCAAGATTACAGGGGGTTAGAAAAACTGTTTTTT. The genes are TRBV4-1 and TRBJ1-4; TRBD1 aligns across 8 bases. Germline assignment: CDR1 MGHRA and CDR2 YSYEKL. The V and J ends lost 0 bases and 8 bases, in that order; junction bases with no gene match: 5. The CDR3 length is 15 residues.